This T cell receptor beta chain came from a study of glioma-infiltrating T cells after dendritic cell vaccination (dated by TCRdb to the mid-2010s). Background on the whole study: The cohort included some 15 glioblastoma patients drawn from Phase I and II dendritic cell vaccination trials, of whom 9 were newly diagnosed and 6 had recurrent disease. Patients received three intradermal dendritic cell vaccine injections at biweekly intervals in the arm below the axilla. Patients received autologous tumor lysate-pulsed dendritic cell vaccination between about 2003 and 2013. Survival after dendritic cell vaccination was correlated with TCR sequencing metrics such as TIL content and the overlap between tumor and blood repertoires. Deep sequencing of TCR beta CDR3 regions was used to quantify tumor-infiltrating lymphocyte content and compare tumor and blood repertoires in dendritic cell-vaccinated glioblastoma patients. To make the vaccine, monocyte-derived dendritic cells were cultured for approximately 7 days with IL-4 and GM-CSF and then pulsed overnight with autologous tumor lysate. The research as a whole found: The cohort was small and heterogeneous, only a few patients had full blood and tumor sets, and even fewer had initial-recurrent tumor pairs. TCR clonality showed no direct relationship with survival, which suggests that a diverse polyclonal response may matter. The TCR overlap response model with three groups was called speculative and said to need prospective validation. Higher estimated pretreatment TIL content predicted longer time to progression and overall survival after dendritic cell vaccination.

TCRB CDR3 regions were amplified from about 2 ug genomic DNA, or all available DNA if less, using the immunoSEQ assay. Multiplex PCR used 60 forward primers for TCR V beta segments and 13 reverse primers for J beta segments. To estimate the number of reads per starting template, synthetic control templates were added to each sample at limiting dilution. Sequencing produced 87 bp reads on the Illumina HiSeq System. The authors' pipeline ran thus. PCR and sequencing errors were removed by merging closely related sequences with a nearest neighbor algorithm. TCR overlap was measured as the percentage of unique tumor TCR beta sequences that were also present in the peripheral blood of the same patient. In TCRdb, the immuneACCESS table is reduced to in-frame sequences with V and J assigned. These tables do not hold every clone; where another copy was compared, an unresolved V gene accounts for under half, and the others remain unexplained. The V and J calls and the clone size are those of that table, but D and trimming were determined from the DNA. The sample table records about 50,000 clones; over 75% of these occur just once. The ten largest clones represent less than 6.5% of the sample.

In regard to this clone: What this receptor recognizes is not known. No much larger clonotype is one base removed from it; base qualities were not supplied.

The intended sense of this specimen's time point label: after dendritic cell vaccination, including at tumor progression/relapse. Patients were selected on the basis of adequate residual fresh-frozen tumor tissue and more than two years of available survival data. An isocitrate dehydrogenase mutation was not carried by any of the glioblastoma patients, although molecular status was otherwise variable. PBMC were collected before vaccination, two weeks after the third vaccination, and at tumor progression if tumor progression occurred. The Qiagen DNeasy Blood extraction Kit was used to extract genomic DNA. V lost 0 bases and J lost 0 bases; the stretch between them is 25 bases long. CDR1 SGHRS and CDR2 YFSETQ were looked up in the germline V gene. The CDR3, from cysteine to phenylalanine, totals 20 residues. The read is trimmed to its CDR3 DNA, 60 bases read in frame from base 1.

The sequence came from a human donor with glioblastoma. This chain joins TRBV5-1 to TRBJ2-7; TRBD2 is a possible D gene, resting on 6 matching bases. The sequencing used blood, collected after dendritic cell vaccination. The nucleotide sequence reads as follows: TGCGCCAGCAGCTTGGCACCCCCAACATTTTGGGGGGTGTCCTCCTACGAGCAGTACTTC. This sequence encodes CASSLAPPTFWGVSSYEQYF.